This T cell receptor (beta chain) was sequenced for a study of shared clonotypes between healthy human individuals. Study details: Serving as donors were a couple of women and three men, whose ages spanned 18 to 49. Study-wide points: Among donors, the sharing of clonotypes was expected to be influenced by sequencing depth.

Deletions cut 5 bases from V and 1 base from J, with 6 bases between. The CDR3 covers 13 residues. Per the germline V gene, CDR1 is MNHEY and CDR2 is SMNVEV (reference sequence). Once extracted for a subset, genomic DNA was divided evenly among several immunoSEQ plates. Clones were sequenced by immunoSEQ multiplex PCR, and TCRdb holds only the in-frame ones, with some missing. The table has under 2,000,000 clones, about 95% seen once; the top ten hold more than 0.9%. This clone has only one observation. What it recognizes is unknown. Naivety among CD8 cells was defined by CD45RO negativity and positive CCR7 selection, thereby excluding terminally differentiated effector memory CD45RA+ cells. Only Caucasian adults living in Nashville, Tennessee made up the donor group.

The chain combines TRBV27 with TRBJ2-1; no firm D call. Material: naive CD8+ T cells sorted from blood. This TCR came from a man between 18 and 29 years old in good health. The CDR3 nucleotides read TGTGCCAGCAGTCCGGTATCCTACAATGAGCAGTTCTTC. Translating it yields CASSPVSYNEQFF.